This record looks at one T cell receptor beta chain sequence and its context. TCRdb keeps only in-frame clones here, not all; method: immunoSEQ multiplex PCR. The sample has just under 100,000 clones; over 90% are singletons. This sample is part of a study of control samples from healthy donors and cancer patients. V shed 4 bases and J shed 4 bases, with 19 bases lying between them. This CDR3 has 15 amino acids. The germline gives CDR1 GTSNPN, CDR2 SVGIG (reference sequence). The TCR comes from a young man in good health. The sample taken for sequencing was blood. The chain has TRBV30 and TRBJ1-1; possible D gene TRBD1, 6 bases. The CDR3 DNA follows: TGTGCCTGGAAACCAGACAGGCTAAGGGGCACTGAAGCTTTCTTT. Amino acid sequence: CAWKPDRLRGTEAFF.